This T cell receptor beta chain is drawn from a study of neurological immune-mediated disorders. Study-level points and caveats: Expanded clones shared no CDR3 amino acid sequences across subjects, suggesting private repertoires in all groups. Multiple sclerosis, the disease with the least TCR clonal expansion, fell below healthy controls, whereas HTLV-1-associated myelopathy showed the most. Phylogenetic grouping assigned the repertoires of 18 of 34 multiple sclerosis patients to a single related-CDR3 cluster, representing a possible signature.

This clonotype has a count of ten or more. The antigen is not known. Template-switch 5'RACE cDNA synthesis added a 10-nucleotide unique molecular identifier. TCRdb redid the calling of the 5' RACE reads with MiXCR, one entry per CDR3 protein. Of roughly 100,000 distinct CDR3 sequences in the sample, around 3.6% were seen once. CDR1 is SGHTA and CDR2 is FQGNSA in the germline V gene. Trimming took 1 base from V and 3 from J, leaving 7 bases between them. This CDR3 is built from 13 residues. The chain uses TRBV7-2 and TRBJ2-7; tentative D call: TRBD1 (6 bases). Sequencing was performed on PBMCs. The clonotype comes from a woman aged 50 to 65 with multiple sclerosis. CDR3 DNA: TGTGCCAGCAGCTTAGACAGGGTCTACGAGCAGTACTTC. Protein product: CASSLDRVYEQYF.